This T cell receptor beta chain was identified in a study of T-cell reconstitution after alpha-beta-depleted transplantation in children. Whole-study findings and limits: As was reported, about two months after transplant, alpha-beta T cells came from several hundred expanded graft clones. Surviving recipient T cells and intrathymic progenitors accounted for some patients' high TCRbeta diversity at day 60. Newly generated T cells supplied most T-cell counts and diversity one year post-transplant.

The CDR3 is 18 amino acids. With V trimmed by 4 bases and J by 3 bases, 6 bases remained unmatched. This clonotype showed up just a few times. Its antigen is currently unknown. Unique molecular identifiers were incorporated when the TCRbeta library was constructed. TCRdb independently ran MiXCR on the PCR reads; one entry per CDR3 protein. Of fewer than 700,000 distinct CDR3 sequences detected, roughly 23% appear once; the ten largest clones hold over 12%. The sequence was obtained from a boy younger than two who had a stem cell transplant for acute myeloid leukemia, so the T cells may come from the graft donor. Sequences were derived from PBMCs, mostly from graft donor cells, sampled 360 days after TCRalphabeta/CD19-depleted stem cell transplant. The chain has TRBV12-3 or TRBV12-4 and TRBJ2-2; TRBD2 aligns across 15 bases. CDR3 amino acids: CASSYSGLAGGYTGELFF. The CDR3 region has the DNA TGTGCCAGCAGTTACTCGGGACTAGCGGGGGGCTACACCGGGGAGCTGTTTTTT.